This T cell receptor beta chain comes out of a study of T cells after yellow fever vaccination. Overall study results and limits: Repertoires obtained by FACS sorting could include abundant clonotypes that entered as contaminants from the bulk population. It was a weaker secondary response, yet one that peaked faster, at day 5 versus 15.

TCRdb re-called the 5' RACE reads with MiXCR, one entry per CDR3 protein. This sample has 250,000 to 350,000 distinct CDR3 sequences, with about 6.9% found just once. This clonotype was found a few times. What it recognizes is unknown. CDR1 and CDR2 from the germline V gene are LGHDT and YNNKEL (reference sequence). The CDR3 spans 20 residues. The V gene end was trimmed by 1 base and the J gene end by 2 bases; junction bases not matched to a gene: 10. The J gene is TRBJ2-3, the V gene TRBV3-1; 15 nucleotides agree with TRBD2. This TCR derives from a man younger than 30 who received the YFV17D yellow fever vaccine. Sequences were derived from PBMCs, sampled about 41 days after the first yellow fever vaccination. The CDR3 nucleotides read TGTGCCAGCAGCCAAGTCCCTGGACTAGCGGGGGGGCTCCTCACAGATACGCAGTATTTT. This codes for CASSQVPGLAGGLLTDTQYF.